The sequence of this T cell receptor (beta chain) was determined in a study of cytomegalovirus exposure and HLA in healthy donors. Study conclusions and caveats: In a later analysis, HLA-C alleles had the fewest associated TCRs, DRB1 alleles the most. Some V segments (TRBV6-2 and TRBV6-3 among them) were excluded as indistinguishable.

The CDR3 totals 15 residues. The V and J ends lost 2 bases and 0 bases respectively, with 7 bases between them. Per the germline V gene, CDR1 is LNHDA and CDR2 is SQIVND (reference sequence). A note on this clone: What it recognizes is unknown.

13 Jbeta primers and 60 Vbeta primers were used for the PCR. The method was immunoSEQ multiplex PCR; TCRdb's version includes in-frame clones alone and lacks a portion of them. The sample has around 190,000 clones, approximately 84% seen once. This receptor was taken from a female donor in good health and CMV-seronegative. The chain couples TRBV19 to TRBJ2-2; no firm D call. Input material: PBMCs. Here the CDR3 reads CASSISRTNTGELFF. The CDR3 nucleotides are TGTGCCAGTAGTATATCCAGAACGAACACCGGGGAGCTGTTTTTT.